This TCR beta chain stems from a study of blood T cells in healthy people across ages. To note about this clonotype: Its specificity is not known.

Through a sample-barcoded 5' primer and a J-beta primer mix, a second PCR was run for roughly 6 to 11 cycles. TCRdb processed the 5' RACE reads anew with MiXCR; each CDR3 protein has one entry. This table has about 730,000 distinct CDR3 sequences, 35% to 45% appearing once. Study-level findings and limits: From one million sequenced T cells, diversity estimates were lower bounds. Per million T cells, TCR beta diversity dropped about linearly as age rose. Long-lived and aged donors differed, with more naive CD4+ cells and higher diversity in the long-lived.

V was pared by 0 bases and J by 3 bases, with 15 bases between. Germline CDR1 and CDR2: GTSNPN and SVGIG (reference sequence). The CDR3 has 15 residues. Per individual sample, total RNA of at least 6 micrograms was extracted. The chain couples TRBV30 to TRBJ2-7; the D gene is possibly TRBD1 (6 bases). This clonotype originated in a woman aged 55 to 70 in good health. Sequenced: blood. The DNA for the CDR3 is TGTGCCTGGAGTGTACTGGGGGCCACCAGCTACGAGCAGTACTTC. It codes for CAWSVLGATSYEQYF.